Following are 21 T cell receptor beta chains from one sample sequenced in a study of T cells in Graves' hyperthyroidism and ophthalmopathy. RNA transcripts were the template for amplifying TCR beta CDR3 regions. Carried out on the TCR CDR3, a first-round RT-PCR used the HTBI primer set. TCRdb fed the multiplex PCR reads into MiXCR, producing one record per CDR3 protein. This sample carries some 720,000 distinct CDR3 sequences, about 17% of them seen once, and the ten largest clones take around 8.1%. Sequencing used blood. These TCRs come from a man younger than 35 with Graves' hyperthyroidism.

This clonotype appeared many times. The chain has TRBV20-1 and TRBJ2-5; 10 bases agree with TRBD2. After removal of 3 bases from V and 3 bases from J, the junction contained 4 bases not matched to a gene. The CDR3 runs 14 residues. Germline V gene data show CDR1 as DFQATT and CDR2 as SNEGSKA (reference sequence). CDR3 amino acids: CSASSSGREETQYF. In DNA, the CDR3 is TGCAGTGCTAGCTCAAGCGGGAGGGAAGAGACCCAGTACTTC.

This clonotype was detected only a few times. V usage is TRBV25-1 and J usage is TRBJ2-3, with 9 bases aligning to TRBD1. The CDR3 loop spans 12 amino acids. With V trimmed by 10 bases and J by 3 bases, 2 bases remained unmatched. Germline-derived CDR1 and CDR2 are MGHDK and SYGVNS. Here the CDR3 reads CATGTGTDTQYF. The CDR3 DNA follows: TGTGCCACCGGGACAGGGACAGATACGCAGTATTTT. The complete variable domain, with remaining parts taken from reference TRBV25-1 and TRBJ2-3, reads EADIYQTPRYLVIGTGKKITLECSQTMGHDKMYWYQQDPGMELHLIHYSYGVNSTEKGDLSSESTVSRIRTEHFPLTLESARPSHTSQYLCATGTGTDTQYFGPGTRLTVL.

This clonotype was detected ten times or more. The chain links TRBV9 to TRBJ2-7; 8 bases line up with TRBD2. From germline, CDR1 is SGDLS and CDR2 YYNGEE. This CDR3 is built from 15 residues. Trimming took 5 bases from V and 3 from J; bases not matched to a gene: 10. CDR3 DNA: TGTGCCAGCAGTACGAGCGCGGGAGGCGGCTACGAGCAGTACTTC. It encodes CASSTSAGGGYEQYF.

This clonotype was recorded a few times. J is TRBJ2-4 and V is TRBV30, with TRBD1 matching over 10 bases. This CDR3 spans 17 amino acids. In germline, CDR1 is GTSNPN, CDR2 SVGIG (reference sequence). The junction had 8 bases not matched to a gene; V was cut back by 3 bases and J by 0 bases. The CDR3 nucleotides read TGTGCCTGGAGGCGGGACAGGGGACCCGAAGCCAAAAACATTCAGTACTTC. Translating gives CAWRRDRGPEAKNIQYF.

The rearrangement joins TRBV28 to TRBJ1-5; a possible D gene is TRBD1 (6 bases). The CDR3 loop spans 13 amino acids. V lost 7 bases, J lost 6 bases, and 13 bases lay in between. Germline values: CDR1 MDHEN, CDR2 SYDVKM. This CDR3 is CASNPRGGQPQHF. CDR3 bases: TGTGCCAGCAATCCGAGGGGGGGTCAGCCCCAGCATTTT.

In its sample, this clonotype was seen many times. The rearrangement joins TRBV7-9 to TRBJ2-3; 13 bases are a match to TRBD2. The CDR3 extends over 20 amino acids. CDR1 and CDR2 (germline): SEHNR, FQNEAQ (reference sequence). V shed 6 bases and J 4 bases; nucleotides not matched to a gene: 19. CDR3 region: CASRRPPGHGLAGAADTQYF. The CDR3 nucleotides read TGTGCCAGCAGACGCCCACCGGGACACGGACTAGCGGGAGCTGCAGATACGCAGTATTTT. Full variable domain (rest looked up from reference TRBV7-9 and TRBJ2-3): DTGVSQNPRHKITKRGQNVTFRCDPISEHNRLYWYRQTLGQGPEFLTYFQNEAQLEKSRLLSDRFSAERPKGSFSTLEIQRTEQGDSAMYLCASRRPPGHGLAGAADTQYFGPGTRLTVL.

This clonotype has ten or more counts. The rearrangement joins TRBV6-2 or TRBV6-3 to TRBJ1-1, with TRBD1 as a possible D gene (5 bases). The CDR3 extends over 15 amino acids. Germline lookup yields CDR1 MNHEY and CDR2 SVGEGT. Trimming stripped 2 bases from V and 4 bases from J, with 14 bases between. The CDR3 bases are TGTGCCAGCAGTTACCTCGGACAAATTCCCACTGAAGCTTTCTTT. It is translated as CASSYLGQIPTEAFF.

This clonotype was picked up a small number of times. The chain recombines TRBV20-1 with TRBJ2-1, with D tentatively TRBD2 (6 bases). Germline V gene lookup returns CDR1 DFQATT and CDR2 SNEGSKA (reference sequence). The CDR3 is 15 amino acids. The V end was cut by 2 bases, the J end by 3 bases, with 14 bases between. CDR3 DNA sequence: TGCAGTGCTAGATCGGTGGCTAGCGTCTACAATGAGCAGTTCTTC. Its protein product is CSARSVASVYNEQFF.

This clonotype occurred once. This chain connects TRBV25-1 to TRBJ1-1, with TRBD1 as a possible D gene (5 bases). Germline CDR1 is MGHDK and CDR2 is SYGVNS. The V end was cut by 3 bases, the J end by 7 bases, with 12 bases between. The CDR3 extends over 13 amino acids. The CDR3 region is CASSDGGGVEAFF. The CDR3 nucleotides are TGTGCCAGCAGTGACGGGGGAGGGGTTGAAGCTTTCTTT.

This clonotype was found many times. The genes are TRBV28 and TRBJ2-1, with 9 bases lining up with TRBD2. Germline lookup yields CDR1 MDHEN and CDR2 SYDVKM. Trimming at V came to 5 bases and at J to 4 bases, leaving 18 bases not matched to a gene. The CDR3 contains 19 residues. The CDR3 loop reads CASSPQVWREGRGYNEQFF. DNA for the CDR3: TGTGCCAGCAGTCCCCAAGTCTGGCGGGAGGGCCGGGGATACAATGAGCAGTTCTTC.

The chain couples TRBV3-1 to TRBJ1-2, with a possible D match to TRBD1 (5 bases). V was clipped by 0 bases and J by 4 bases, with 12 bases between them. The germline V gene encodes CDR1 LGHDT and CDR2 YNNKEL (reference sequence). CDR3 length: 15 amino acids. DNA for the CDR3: TGTGCCAGCAGCCAAGAATCGAGGGGCGGCTATGGCTACACCTTC. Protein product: CASSQESRGGYGYTF.

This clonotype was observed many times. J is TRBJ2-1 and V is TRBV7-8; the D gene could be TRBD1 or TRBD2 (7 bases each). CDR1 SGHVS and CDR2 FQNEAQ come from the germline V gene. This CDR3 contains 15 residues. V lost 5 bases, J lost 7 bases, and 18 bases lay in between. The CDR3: CASSQGGGVGNEQFF. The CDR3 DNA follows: TGTGCCAGCAGCCAGGGGGGGGGAGTAGGTAATGAGCAGTTCTTC.

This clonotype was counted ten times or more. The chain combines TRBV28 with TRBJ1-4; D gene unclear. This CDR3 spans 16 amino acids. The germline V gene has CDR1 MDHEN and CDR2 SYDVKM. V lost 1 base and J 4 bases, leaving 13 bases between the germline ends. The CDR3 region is CASSLSVSQNNEKLFF. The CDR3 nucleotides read TGTGCCAGCAGTTTATCGGTTTCGCAGAATAATGAAAAACTGTTTTTT.

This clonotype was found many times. DNA for the CDR3: TGTGCCAGCAGTCAGACTAGCGGCACAGATACGCAGTATTTT. Translating it yields CASSQTSGTDTQYF. The rearrangement uses TRBV3-1 and TRBJ2-3; TRBD2 matches 8 bases. The CDR3 spans 14 residues. V was clipped by 6 bases and J by 1 base; unmatched bases: 3. Germline CDR1 LGHDT, CDR2 YNNKEL (reference sequence).

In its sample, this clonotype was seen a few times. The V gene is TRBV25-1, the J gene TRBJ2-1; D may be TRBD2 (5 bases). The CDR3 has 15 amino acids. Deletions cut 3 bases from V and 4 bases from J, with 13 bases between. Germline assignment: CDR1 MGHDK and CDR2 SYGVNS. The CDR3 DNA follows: TGTGCCAGCAGTGACCCGGGGTCCCCGTACAATGAGCAGTTCTTC. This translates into CASSDPGSPYNEQFF.

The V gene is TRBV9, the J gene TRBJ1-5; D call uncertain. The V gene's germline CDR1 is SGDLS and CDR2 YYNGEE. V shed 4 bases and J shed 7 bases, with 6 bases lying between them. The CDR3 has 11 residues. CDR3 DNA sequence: TGTGCCAGCAGCCCAACACAGCCCCAGCATTTT. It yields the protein CASSPTQPQHF. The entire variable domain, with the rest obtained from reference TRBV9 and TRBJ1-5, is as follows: DSGVTQTPKHLITATGQRVTLRCSPRSGDLSVYWYQQSLDQGLQFLIQYYNGEERAKGNILERFSAQQFPDLHSELNLSSLELGDSALYFCASSPTQPQHFGDGTRLSIL.

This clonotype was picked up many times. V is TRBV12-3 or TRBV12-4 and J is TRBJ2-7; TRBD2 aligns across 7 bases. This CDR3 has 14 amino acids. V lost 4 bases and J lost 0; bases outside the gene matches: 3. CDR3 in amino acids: CASSSSGLSYEQYF. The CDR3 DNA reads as TGTGCCAGCAGTTCTAGCGGCCTCTCCTACGAGCAGTACTTC.

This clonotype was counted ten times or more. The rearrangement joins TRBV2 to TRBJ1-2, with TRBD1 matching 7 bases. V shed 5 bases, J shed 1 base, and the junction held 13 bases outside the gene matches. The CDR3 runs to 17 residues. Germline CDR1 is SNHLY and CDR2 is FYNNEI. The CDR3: CASSQTNPRQGNYGYTF. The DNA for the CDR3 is TGTGCCAGCAGTCAAACCAATCCCAGACAGGGTAACTATGGCTACACCTTC.

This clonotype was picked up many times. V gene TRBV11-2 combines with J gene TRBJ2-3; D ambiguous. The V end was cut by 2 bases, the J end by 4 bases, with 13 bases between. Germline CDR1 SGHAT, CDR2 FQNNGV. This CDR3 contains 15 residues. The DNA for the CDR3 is TGTGCCAGCAGCTTAATTTCTCTCGCGGCAGATACGCAGTATTTT. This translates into CASSLISLAADTQYF.

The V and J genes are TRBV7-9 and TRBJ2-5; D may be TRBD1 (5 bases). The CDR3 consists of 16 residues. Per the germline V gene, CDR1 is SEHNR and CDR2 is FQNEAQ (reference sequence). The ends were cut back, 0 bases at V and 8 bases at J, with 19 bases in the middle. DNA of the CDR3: TGTGCCAGCAGCTTAGCCATGGGCAGGGTTGGCAATACCCAGTACTTC. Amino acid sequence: CASSLAMGRVGNTQYF.

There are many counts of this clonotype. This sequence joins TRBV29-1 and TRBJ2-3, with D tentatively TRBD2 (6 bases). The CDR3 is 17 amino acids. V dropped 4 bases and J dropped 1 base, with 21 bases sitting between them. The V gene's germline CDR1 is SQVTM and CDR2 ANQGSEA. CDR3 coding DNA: TGCAGCGTTGGGGGTCGGGGTGCGTCTAGCGGCACAGATACGCAGTATTTT. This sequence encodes CSVGGRGASSGTDTQYF.